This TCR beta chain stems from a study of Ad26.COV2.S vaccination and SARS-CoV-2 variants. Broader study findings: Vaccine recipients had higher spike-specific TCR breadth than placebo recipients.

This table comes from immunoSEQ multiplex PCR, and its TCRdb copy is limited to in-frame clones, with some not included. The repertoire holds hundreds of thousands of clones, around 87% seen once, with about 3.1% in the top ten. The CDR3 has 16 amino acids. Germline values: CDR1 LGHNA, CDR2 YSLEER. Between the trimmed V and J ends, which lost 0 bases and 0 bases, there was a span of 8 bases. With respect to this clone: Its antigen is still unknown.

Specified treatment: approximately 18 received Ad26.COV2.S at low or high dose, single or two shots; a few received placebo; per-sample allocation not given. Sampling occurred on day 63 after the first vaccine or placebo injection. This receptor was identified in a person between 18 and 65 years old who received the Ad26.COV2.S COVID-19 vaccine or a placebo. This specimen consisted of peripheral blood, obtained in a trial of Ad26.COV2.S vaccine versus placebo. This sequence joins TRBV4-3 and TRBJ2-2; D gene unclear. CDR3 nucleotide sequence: TGCGCCAGCAGCCAAGATGGTCTAGCGAACACCGGGGAGCTGTTTTTT. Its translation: CASSQDGLANTGELFF.